This T cell receptor beta chain derives from a study of blood T cell repertoires in COVID-19. Whole-study context: Sites in the United States, Italy and Spain provided acute and convalescent COVID-19 samples.

Original processing notes: Cell counts per sample came from amplifying reference gene primers. Generated by immunoSEQ multiplex PCR, the TCRdb table keeps only in-frame clones and is missing some. V, J and clone size derive from that table, while D and trimming were established from the DNA sequence. The sample records around 120,000 clones, 65% to 80% being singletons. Trimming at V came to 2 bases and at J to 6 bases, leaving 5 bases not matched to a gene. CDR3 length: 14 residues. Germline CDR1 is WNHNN and CDR2 is SYGVQD (reference sequence). The chain is built from TRBV10-1 and TRBJ2-7; 9 bases are a match to TRBD2. The sequence was obtained from an older man with active or convalescent COVID-19. The sequencing input was peripheral blood. The DNA of the CDR3 is TGCGCCAGCAGTGAGGGACTAGCGAGCCTCGAGCAGTACTTC. This gives the protein CASSEGLASLEQYF.